This T cell receptor beta chain was recovered during a study of blood T cell repertoires in COVID-19. Study as a whole: There were acute and convalescent COVID-19 samples, and they came from the United States, Italy and Spain.

Methods used by the authors: The assay estimated nucleated cells by amplifying reference gene primers. Repertoires were generated with immunoSEQ multiplex PCR, while TCRdb's copy carries only in-frame clones and drops some. That table supplies the V and J calls and clone size; D and trimming were determined from the DNA. This repertoire shows 130,000 to 150,000 clones, around 80% found once; its top ten account for about 3.6%. The sequencing sample was made of peripheral blood. The TCR comes from a man in his sixties with acute or convalescent COVID-19.

The CDR3 spells CASSRRGLAGDDEQFF. CDR3 bases: TGTGCCAGCAGTAGGAGGGGTCTAGCGGGGGACGATGAGCAGTTCTTC. V and J are TRBV2 and TRBJ2-1, with TRBD2 matching 10 bases. Trimming removed 5 bases from V and 8 bases from J; junction bases left unmatched: 12. From germline, CDR1 is SNHLY and CDR2 FYNNEI. This CDR3 contains 16 residues. Supplemented by reference TRBV2 and TRBJ2-1, the full variable domain reads EPEVTQTPSHQVTQMGQEVILRCVPISNHLYFYWYRQILGQKVEFLVSFYNNEISEKSEIFDDQFSVERPDGSNFTLKIRSTKLEDSAMYFCASSRRGLAGDDEQFFGPGTRLTVL.